The rows below give T cell receptor delta chains drawn from one sample of a study of Vδ1+ human thymocytes. TCRdb re-called the multiplex PCR reads via CATT. The sample shows about 58,000 delta-chain clones, over 13% of them seen only once. The sequenced sample was Vdelta1+ gamma-delta thymocytes from the thymus. Every receptor here comes from a girl in the first two years of life who had congenital heart surgery. CDR3s include the opening cysteine and the closing phenylalanine or tryptophan. The D gene is left open where the match is weak. Only some rows state a clone size, as once, few, many or a class for expanded clones.

clone size,J gene,V gene,D gene,CDR3 protein,CDR3 DNA
-,TRDJ1,TRDV1,TRDD3,CALGEPIPRGDTDKLIF,TGTGCTCTTGGGGAACCCATTCCTAGGGGGGATACGGATAAACTCATCTTT
few,TRDJ1,TRDV1,TRDD3,CALGKAIRLRRDTRYDKLIF,TGTGCTCTTGGGAAAGCTATAAGATTACGGAGGGATACGCGTTATGATAAACTCATCTTT
few,TRDJ1,TRDV1,-,CALGVQDRSDKLIF,TGTGCTCTTGGGGTCCAAGATAGGTCCGATAAACTCATCTTT
-,TRDJ1,TRDV1,-,CALGEALISGHTDKLIF,TGTGCTCTTGGGGAAGCGCTAATTAGTGGGCACACCGATAAACTCATCTTT
-,TRDJ1,TRDV2,-,CACDTGSLGSKVELIF,TGTGCCTGTGACACCGGATCTCTGGGATCCAAGGTGGAACTCATCTTT
few,TRDJ1,TRDV1,TRDD3,CALGELFRLGEGHTDKLIF,TGTGCTCTTGGGGAACTATTTCGGCTGGGGGAAGGACACACCGATAAACTCATCTTT
few,TRDJ1,TRDV1,-,CALGEFLQDTWYTDKLIF,TGTGCTCTTGGGGAATTCCTACAGGATACGTGGTACACCGATAAACTCATCTTT
few,TRDJ1,TRDV1,TRDD2,CALGEPTFLLAWHKDKLIF,TGTGCTCTTGGGGAGCCCACCTTCCTACTGGCCTGGCATAAGGATAAACTCATCTTT
-,TRDJ1,TRDV1,-,CALGELGDLPTWGMFTDKLIF,TGTGCTCTTGGGGAACTCGGTGACCTTCCTACTTGGGGGATGTTCACCGATAAACTCATCTTT
-,TRDJ1,TRDV1,TRDD3,CALGELGGQLAHWDMRYWGILKLIF,TGTGCTCTTGGGGAACTAGGAGGACAACTAGCGCACTGGGACATGAGGTACTGGGGGATACTTAAACTCATCTTT
few,TRDJ1,TRDV1,TRDD3,CALGDQHSRIPTVYWGIPQYTDKLIF,TGTGCTCTTGGGGACCAACACTCACGGATTCCTACTGTTTACTGGGGGATTCCTCAGTACACCGATAAACTCATCTTT
many,TRDJ1,TRDV2,-,CACETVGTDTDKLIF,TGTGCCTGTGAAACGGTGGGGACTGACACCGATAAACTCATCTTT
few,TRDJ1,TRDV1,TRDD2,CALVGLPTANVLFTRRTDKLIF,TGTGCTCTTGTGGGCCTTCCTACGGCCAACGTTCTGTTTACGCGTCGTACCGATAAACTCATCTTT
many,TRDJ1,TRDV2,TRDD3,CACAGDSTDTGDDTDKLIF,TGTGCCTGTGCGGGCGACTCTACCGATACTGGGGATGACACCGATAAACTCATCTTT
few,TRDJ1,TRDV1,TRDD3,CALGELTFFGWGIIPDKLIF,TGTGCTCTTGGGGAACTTACCTTCTTCGGCTGGGGGATAATACCCGATAAACTCATCTTT
few,TRDJ1,TRDV1,TRDD3,CALGELGDTHGKLIF,TGTGCTCTTGGGGAACTAGGGGATACGCATGGGAAACTCATCTTT
few,TRDJ1,TRDV1,TRDD3,CALGARPSRVTTGGYALVLGKLIF,TGTGCTCTTGGAGCCCGGCCTTCCCGCGTCACTACTGGGGGATACGCGTTGGTTCTAGGTAAACTCATCTTT
-,TRDJ1,TRDV1,-,CALGDPLPIAGGRLIF,TGTGCTCTTGGGGATCCTCTTCCTATAGCTGGGGGAAGGCTCATCTTT
-,TRDJ1,TRDV1,TRDD3,CALGAPANWGILKLIF,TGTGCTCTTGGGGCGCCAGCTAACTGGGGGATTCTTAAACTCATCTTT
-,TRDJ1,TRDV1,TRDD3,CALDLPTTWGGIRTDKLIF,TGTGCTCTTGACCTGCCTACGACCTGGGGGGGGATTCGCACCGATAAACTCATCTTT
few,TRDJ1,TRDV1,TRDD3,CALGDLLGALYTDKLIF,TGTGCTCTTGGGGATTTACTGGGGGCCTTGTACACCGATAAACTCATCTTT
many,TRDJ2,TRDV2,TRDD3,CACDTDPTPGGGYDVLTAQLFF,TGTGCCTGTGACACCGACCCTACCCCTGGTGGGGGATACGACGTTTTGACAGCACAACTCTTCTTT
-,TRDJ1,TRDV1,-,CALGELWVDGSPGDPLLVSDKLIF,TGTGCTCTTGGGGAACTCTGGGTCGACGGATCCCCCGGGGATCCGTTGCTGGTGAGCGATAAACTCATCTTT
once,TRDJ1,TRDV1,-,CALGEGYVRFPRSADKLIF,TGTGCTCTTGGGGAAGGTTACGTTAGGTTTCCACGGAGCGCCGATAAACTCATCTTT
few,TRDJ1,TRDV1,-,CALGELIGGLPLYTDKLIF,TGTGCTCTTGGGGAACTAATCGGGGGGCTACCCCTGTACACCGATAAACTCATCTTT
-,TRDJ1,TRDV1,TRDD3,CALGELFLQYWGIPPYTDKLIF,TGTGCTCTTGGGGAACTATTCCTACAGTACTGGGGGATTCCCCCTTACACCGATAAACTCATCTTT
few,TRDJ1,TRDV1,-,CALGELPSSYWGVPYTDKLIF,TGTGCTCTTGGGGAACTACCTTCCTCGTACTGGGGGGTACCCTACACCGATAAACTCATCTTT
-,TRDJ1,TRDV1,TRDD3,CALGELVSNSSPKGLGVLYTDKLIF,TGTGCTCTTGGGGAACTAGTGTCGAACAGTTCCCCGAAGGGTCTGGGGGTTCTGTACACCGATAAACTCATCTTT
few,TRDJ1,TRDV1,-,CALQRSYTDKLIF,TGTGCTCTTCAACGCTCGTACACCGATAAACTCATCTTT
-,TRDJ1,TRDV2,TRDD3,CACCPGGHNTDKLIF,TGTGCCTGTTGCCCTGGGGGACATAACACCGATAAACTCATCTTT
few,TRDJ1,TRDV1,TRDD3,CALGFSAAPRGIFPSLTDKLIF,TGTGCTCTTGGGTTCAGCGCTGCGCCTAGGGGGATATTCCCCTCCCTTACCGATAAACTCATCTTT
few,TRDJ1,TRDV1,-,CALGETSYFDLKYWGVSDKLIF,TGTGCTCTTGGGGAAACTTCCTACTTCGACCTAAAATACTGGGGGGTTTCCGATAAACTCATCTTT
few,TRDJ1,TRDV1,TRDD3,CALGEPPPSTTGGYAVGDKLIF,TGTGCTCTTGGGGAACCCCCCCCCAGCACTACTGGGGGATACGCGGTGGGCGATAAACTCATCTTT
-,TRDJ1,TRAV29/DV5,-,CAASALSRFPTNWGPKIDKLIF,TGTGCCGCAAGCGCGCTGAGTCGATTTCCTACGAACTGGGGCCCGAAAATCGATAAACTCATCTTT
few,TRDJ1,TRDV1,TRDD3,CALGSSEGSQCPSTGGLRSYTDKLIF,TGTGCTCTTGGAAGTAGTGAGGGATCTCAGTGTCCTAGTACTGGGGGCCTCCGATCGTACACCGATAAACTCATCTTT
few,TRDJ1,TRDV1,-,CALGELVSGLPIRFVVGGGYMRDTDKLIF,TGTGCTCTTGGGGAACTAGTATCCGGCCTTCCTATAAGATTCGTAGTAGGTGGGGGATATATGAGGGACACCGATAAACTCATCTTT
few,TRDJ1,TRDV1,TRDD3,CALGELCSPIRGDTRTDKLIF,TGTGCTCTTGGGGAACTTTGCTCCCCAATTCGGGGGGATACTCGCACCGATAAACTCATCTTT
-,TRDJ1,TRDV1,-,CALGGDQDFPDKLIF,TGTGCTCTTGGGGGCGATCAGGATTTCCCCGATAAACTCATCTTC
-,TRDJ1,TRDV1,TRDD3,CALGEGQFMVLGDTHTVPLGYTDKLIF,TGTGCTCTTGGGGAAGGCCAATTTATGGTCCTGGGGGATACTCACACCGTCCCCCTTGGGTACACCGATAAACTCATCTTT
-,TRDJ1,TRDV1,TRDD3,CALGELDVPAAFLGDTDKLIF,TGTGCTCTTGGGGAACTGGACGTCCCAGCGGCTTTCTTGGGGGATACCGATAAACTCATCTTT
-,TRDJ1,TRDV1,TRDD3,CALGEHLSTGGFIDKLIF,TGTGCTCTTGGGGAACACTTATCCACTGGGGGATTTATCGATAAACTCATCTTT
few,TRDJ1,TRDV1,TRDD2,CALGEPLAFLGPVLGYPDKLIF,TGTGCTCTTGGGGAACCCTTGGCCTTCCTAGGGCCAGTACTGGGATATCCCGATAAACTCATCTTT
-,TRDJ1,TRDV1,-,CALVPGNQLIYTDKLIF,TGTGCTCTTGTCCCGGGGAACCAGCTAATTTACACCGATAAACTCATCTTT
-,TRDJ1,TRDV1,TRDD3,CALGERLLGDTRCPNTDKLIF,TGTGCTCTTGGGGAACGCCTTCTGGGGGATACGCGCTGCCCAAACACCGATAAACTCATCTTT
few,TRDJ1,TRDV1,TRDD3,CALGELRASSPWGINTDKLIF,TGTGCTCTTGGGGAACTGCGTGCGTCTTCCCCCTGGGGGATAAACACCGACAAACTCATCTTT
few,TRDJ1,TRDV1,-,CALGELVCGSSSYVLGAKSDKLIF,TGTGCTCTTGGGGAACTAGTATGCGGCTCCTCCTCCTATGTACTGGGCGCGAAGTCCGATAAACTCATCTTT
-,TRDJ1,TRDV1,TRDD3,CALGEPVLDWGILHKLIF,TGTGCTCTTGGGGAACCCGTCTTGGACTGGGGGATACTCCATAAACTCATCTTT
few,TRDJ1,TRDV1,TRDD3,CALGEVGKRSYEQRGTGGFPPPGTDKLIF,TGTGCTCTTGGGGAAGTAGGTAAGCGGTCCTACGAACAACGGGGTACTGGGGGATTCCCACCCCCAGGCACCGATAAACTCATCTTT
-,TRDJ1,TRDV1,TRDD3,CALGGRLNSWGMRTDKLIF,TGTGCTCTTGGGGGCCGATTGAATAGCTGGGGGATGAGAACCGATAAACTCATCTTT
few,TRDJ1,TRDV2,TRDD3,CACGTTGGYRGGKTDKLIF,TGTGCCTGTGGGACAACTGGGGGATATCGAGGGGGAAAAACCGATAAACTCATCTTT
few,TRDJ1,TRDV1,-,CALGEPSLPTPLMWGIPYTDKLIF,TGTGCTCTTGGGGAACCCTCCCTTCCTACGCCCCTTATGTGGGGGATACCATACACCGATAAACTCATCTTT
few,TRDJ1,TRDV1,TRDD3,CALGELPLAYLGDVHTDKLIF,TGTGCTCTTGGGGAACTCCCCCTTGCCTACCTGGGGGACGTACACACCGATAAACTCATCTTT
few,TRDJ1,TRDV1,TRDD3,CALGQPLLGDTRGTDKLIF,TGTGCTCTTGGCCAACCACTACTGGGGGATACTCGGGGCACCGATAAACTCATCTTT
few,TRDJ1,TRDV1,-,CALGDSYTDKLIF,TGTGCTCTTGGGGACTCATACACCGATAAACTCATCTTT
-,TRDJ1,TRDV1,TRDD3,CALGNPLGDSRGLYTDKLIF,TGTGCTCTTGGGAACCCCCTGGGGGATTCCCGAGGGTTATACACCGATAAACTCATCTTT
few,TRDJ1,TRDV1,-,CALGERNGVLSLDKLIF,TGTGCTCTTGGGGAACGAAACGGAGTACTGTCCCTCGATAAACTCATCTTT
few,TRDJ1,TRDV1,TRDD3,CALGTPTRALLLGDYTDKLIF,TGTGCTCTTGGGACGCCTACACGGGCCCTTTTGCTGGGGGACTACACCGATAAACTCATCTTT